Listed below are T cell receptor beta chains from one sample, sequenced in a study of read filtering for tumor transcriptome and immune sequencing. TCRdb re-called the reads with MiXCR, one entry per CDR3 protein. This sample has about 57,000 distinct CDR3 sequences, with less than 25% found just once. Input material: a population of CD138-negative cells sorted from bone marrow. All receptors derive from a donor aged 40 or older with multiple myeloma. The CDR3 runs from the conserved cysteine through the conserved F or W. D genes are given only for firm matches. Some rows mark clone size as missing; the rest say once, few, many or name a class of expanded clone.

D gene	clone size	CDR3 length	V gene	J gene	CDR3 DNA	CDR3 protein
NA	few	12	TRBV6-1	TRBJ2-7	TGTGCCAGCAGCGACCGGTCAATCGAGCAGTACTTC	CASSDRSIEQYF
NA	few	17	TRBV29-1	TRBJ1-4	TGCAGCGTGGGGGACCGGGACTCACCTGCACCTAATGAAAAACTGTTTTTT	CSVGDRDSPAPNEKLFF
NA	few	11	TRBV28	TRBJ2-1	TGTGCCACCTCATTAAGACAGGAGGAGTTCTTC	CATSLRQEEFF
NA	many	14	TRBV7-3	TRBJ2-1	TGTGCCAGCAACTCCAGGAGTCGTTACAATGAGCAGTTCTTC	CASNSRSRYNEQFF
NA	NA	15	TRBV9	TRBJ1-3	TGTGCCAGCAGCGCATTCGCAGGCTCTGGAAACACCATATATTTT	CASSAFAGSGNTIYF
NA	many	16	TRBV28	TRBJ1-4	TGTGCCAGCAGTTCGTCCTGGGGGGGCCGAAGGGAAAAACTGTTTTTT	CASSSSWGGRREKLFF
TRBD1	many	12	TRBV29-1	TRBJ1-1	TGCAGCGCCCGGACAGGGGGCACTGAAGCTTTCTTT	CSARTGGTEAFF
TRBD2	few	15	TRBV6-2/TRBV6-3	TRBJ2-3	TGTGCCAGCGCCCCGCGGGAGACCTTCACAGATACGCAGTATTTT	CASAPRETFTDTQYF
NA	many	11	TRBV6-6	TRBJ2-5	TGTGCCAGCAGTTACAGGGAGACCCAGTACTTC	CASSYRETQYF
NA	many	14	TRBV10-3	TRBJ1-1	TGTGCCACCCAAGGTAGCAGTCCGAACACTGAAGCTTTCTTT	CATQGSSPNTEAFF
TRBD1	many	14	TRBV12-3/TRBV12-4	TRBJ1-1	TGTGCCAGCAGTTACGGACAGGGGATCTCTGAAGCTTTCTTT	CASSYGQGISEAFF
NA	NA	12	TRBV15	TRBJ1-5	TGTGCCACCAGCAGAGATGATCAGCCCCAGCATTTT	CATSRDDQPQHF
NA	many	13	TRBV12-3/TRBV12-4	TRBJ1-1	TGTGCCAGCAGTGCGGGGCCGGCCACTGAAGCTTTCTTT	CASSAGPATEAFF
NA	many	13	TRBV6-6	TRBJ2-3	TGTGCCAGCGGGTCCGTGCGCACAGATACGCAGTATTTT	CASGSVRTDTQYF
NA	NA	16	TRBV9	TRBJ1-4	TGTGCCAGCAGCGCCCGGACAGAATCAACTAATGAAAAACTGTTTTTT	CASSARTESTNEKLFF
NA	many	15	TRBV20-1	TRBJ1-4	TGCAGTGCTAGAGCGAGTCCGGAGCCGAATGAAAAACTGTTTTTT	CSARASPEPNEKLFF
NA	NA	12	TRBV28	TRBJ2-7	TGTGCCAGCAGTTTAAACTTTTACGAGCAGTACTTC	CASSLNFYEQYF
TRBD2	NA	14	TRBV2	TRBJ2-1	TGTGCCAGCAGTGGTACTAGCGGGATCGATGAGCAGTTCTTC	CASSGTSGIDEQFF
NA	few	14	TRBV27	TRBJ2-1	TGTGCCAGCAGTTTATCCCTCCGGAACAATGAGCAGTTCTTC	CASSLSLRNNEQFF
NA	many	12	TRBV28	TRBJ1-1	TGTGCCAGCAGCCAAACCCACACTGAAGCTTTCTTT	CASSQTHTEAFF
TRBD2	many	15	TRBV28	TRBJ2-3	TGTGCCAGCAGTCCGAGCGGGGGGGCCGTAGATACGCAGTATTTT	CASSPSGGAVDTQYF
NA	many	11	TRBV7-9	TRBJ2-7	TGTGCCAGCAGCGTACTAGGCGAGCAGTACTTC	CASSVLGEQYF
NA	few	12	TRBV19	TRBJ1-5	TGTGCCAGTAGTTTCGTACGTCAGCCCCAGCATTTT	CASSFVRQPQHF
TRBD2	many	18	TRBV20-1	TRBJ2-3	TGCAGTGCTAGAGATGATGGACTAGCGGGGGGCTGGACAGATACGCAGTATTTT	CSARDDGLAGGWTDTQYF
NA	many	12	TRBV12-3/TRBV12-4	TRBJ2-7	TGTGCCAGCAGTCGGACCCTTTACGAGCAGTACTTC	CASSRTLYEQYF
TRBD2	many	14	TRBV29-1	TRBJ2-3	TGCAGCGTTGAAGTGGGAGGGGCTGTAGATACGCAGTATTTT	CSVEVGGAVDTQYF
TRBD1	many	14	TRBV29-1	TRBJ2-3	TGCAGCGTTGAGGGGGGACAGGGTACAGATACGCAGTATTTT	CSVEGGQGTDTQYF
NA	many	12	TRBV29-1	TRBJ2-3	TGCAGCGTTGTCCAGGGCCCAGATACGCAGTATTTT	CSVVQGPDTQYF
NA	NA	13	TRBV9	TRBJ2-5	TGTGCCAGCAGCGTAGGTCCGCAAGAGACCCAGTACTTC	CASSVGPQETQYF
NA	many	15	TRBV6-2/TRBV6-3	TRBJ2-3	TGTGCCAGCAGTTCAAACCAGGGGCGCGGGGATACGCAGTATTTT	CASSSNQGRGDTQYF
NA	few	12	TRBV5-4	TRBJ1-2	TGTGCCAGCAGCTCGGATAACTATGGCTACACCTTC	CASSSDNYGYTF
TRBD1	NA	13	TRBV12-3/TRBV12-4	TRBJ1-5	TGTGCCAGCAGTTTAGGGACAGGGGCGCCCCAGCATTTT	CASSLGTGAPQHF